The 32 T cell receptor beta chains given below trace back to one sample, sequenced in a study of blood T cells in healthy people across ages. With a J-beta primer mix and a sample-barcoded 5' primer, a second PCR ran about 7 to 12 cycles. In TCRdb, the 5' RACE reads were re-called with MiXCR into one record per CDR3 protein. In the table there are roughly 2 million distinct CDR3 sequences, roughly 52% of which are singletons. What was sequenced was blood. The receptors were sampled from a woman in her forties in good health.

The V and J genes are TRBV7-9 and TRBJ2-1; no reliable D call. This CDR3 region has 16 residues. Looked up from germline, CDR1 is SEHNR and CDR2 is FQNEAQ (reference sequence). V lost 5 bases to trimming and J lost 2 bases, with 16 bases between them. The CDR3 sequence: CASSRGLRHPYNEQFF. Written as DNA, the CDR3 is TGTGCCAGCAGCCGCGGCTTACGACATCCCTACAATGAGCAGTTCTTC.

The CDR3 loop is CSVLRENNNEQYF. CDR3 bases: TGCAGCGTTCTAAGAGAGAATAACAATGAGCAGTACTTC. J is TRBJ2-5 and V is TRBV29-1; D not resolved. The CDR3 runs to 13 residues. V gave up 5 bases and J gave up 11 bases, with 21 bases separating them. From germline, CDR1 is SQVTM and CDR2 ANQGSEA.

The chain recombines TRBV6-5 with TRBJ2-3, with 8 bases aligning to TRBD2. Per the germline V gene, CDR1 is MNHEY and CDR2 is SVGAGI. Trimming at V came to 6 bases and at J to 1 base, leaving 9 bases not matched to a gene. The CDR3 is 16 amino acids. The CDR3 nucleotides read TGTGCCAGCAGCCGACTAGCGAGTCTACGCACAGATACGCAGTATTTT. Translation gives CASSRLASLRTDTQYF.

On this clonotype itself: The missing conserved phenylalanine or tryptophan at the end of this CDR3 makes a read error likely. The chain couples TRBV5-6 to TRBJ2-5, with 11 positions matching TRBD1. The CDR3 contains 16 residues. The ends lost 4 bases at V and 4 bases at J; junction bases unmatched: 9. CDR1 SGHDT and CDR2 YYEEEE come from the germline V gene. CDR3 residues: CASSQDRGPIVETQYL. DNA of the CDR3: TGTGCCAGCAGCCAGGACAGGGGGCCGATAGTAGAGACCCAGTACTTG.

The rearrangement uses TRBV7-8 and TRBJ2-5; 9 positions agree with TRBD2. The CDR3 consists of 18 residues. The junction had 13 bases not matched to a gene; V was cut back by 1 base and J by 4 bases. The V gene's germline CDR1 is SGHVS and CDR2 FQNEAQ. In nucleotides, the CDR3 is TGTGCCAGCAGCTTAGTATCTAGCGGGGTCCCAAAAGGAGAGACCCAGTACTTC. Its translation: CASSLVSSGVPKGETQYF.

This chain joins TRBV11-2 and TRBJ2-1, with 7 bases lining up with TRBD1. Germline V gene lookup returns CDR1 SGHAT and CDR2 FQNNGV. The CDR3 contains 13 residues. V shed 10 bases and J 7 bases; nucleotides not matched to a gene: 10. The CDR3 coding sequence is TGTGCCACCCAGACGACAGGGTATAATGAGCAGTTCTTC. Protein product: CATQTTGYNEQFF. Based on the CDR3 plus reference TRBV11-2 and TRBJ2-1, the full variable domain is EAGVAQSPRYKIIEKRQSVAFWCNPISGHATLYWYQQILGQGPKLLIQFQNNGVVDDSQLPKDRFSAERLKGVDSTLKIQPAKLEDSAVYLCATQTTGYNEQFFGPGTRLTVL.

The CDR3 protein is CASSFTSVHEQYF. CDR3 bases: TGTGCCAGCAGCTTTACTAGCGTCCACGAGCAGTACTTC. This sequence joins TRBV5-6 and TRBJ2-7; 7 bases are a match to TRBD2. Per germline, CDR1 SGHDT and CDR2 YYEEEE. The CDR3 is 13 amino acids. V shed 2 bases and J 5 bases; nucleotides not matched to a gene: 4.

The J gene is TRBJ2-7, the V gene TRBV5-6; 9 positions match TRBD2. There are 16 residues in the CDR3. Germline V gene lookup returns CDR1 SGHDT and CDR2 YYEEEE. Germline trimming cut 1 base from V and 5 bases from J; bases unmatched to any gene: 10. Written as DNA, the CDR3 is TGTGCCAGCAGCTTGTCTCTAGCGGGGTTATCTGACGAGCAGTACTTC. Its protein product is CASSLSLAGLSDEQYF.

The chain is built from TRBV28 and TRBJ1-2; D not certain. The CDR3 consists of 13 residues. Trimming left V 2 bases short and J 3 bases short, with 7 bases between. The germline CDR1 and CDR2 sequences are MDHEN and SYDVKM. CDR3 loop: CASSLVDHYGYTF. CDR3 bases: TGTGCCAGCAGTTTAGTGGACCACTATGGCTACACCTTC.

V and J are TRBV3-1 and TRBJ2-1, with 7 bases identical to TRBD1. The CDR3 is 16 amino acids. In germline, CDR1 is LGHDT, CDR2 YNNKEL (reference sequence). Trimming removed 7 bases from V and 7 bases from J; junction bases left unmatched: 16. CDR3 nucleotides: TGTGCCAGCAACCCAGACAGGGCCCACGGTGGAAATGAGCAGTTCTTC. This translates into CASNPDRAHGGNEQFF.

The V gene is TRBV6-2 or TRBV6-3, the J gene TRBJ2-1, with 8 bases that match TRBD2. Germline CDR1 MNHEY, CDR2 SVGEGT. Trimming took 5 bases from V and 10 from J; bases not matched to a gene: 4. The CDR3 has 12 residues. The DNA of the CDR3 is TGTGCCAGCAGTCGACTAGCGCGAGAGCAGTTCTTC. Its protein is CASSRLAREQFF.

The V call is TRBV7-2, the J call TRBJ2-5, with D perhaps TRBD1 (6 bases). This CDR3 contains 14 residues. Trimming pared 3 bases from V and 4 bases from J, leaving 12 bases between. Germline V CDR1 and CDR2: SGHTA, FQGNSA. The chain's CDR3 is CASSLNRARETQYF. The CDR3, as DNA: TGTGCCAGCAGCTTGAACAGGGCCAGAGAGACCCAGTACTTC.

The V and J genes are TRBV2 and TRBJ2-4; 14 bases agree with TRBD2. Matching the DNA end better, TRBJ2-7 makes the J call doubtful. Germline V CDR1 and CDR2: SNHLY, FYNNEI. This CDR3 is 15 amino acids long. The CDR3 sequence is CASSRLAGGEYEQYF. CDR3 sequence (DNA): TGTGCCAGCAGTCGACTAGCGGGGGGGGAATACGAGCAGTACTTC.

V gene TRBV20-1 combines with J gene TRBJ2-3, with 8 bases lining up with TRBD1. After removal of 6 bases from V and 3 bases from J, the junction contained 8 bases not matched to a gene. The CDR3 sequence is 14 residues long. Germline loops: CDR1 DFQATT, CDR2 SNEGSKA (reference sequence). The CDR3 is CSANPGQGTDTQYF. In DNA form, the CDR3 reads TGCAGTGCAAACCCAGGACAGGGTACAGATACGCAGTATTTT.

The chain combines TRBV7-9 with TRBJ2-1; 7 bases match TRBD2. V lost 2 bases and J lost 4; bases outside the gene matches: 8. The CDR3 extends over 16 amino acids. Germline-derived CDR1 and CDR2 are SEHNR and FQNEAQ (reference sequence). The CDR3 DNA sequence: TGTGCCAGCAGCTTAACCAGCGGGGTGGTATACAATGAGCAGTTCTTC. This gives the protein CASSLTSGVVYNEQFF.

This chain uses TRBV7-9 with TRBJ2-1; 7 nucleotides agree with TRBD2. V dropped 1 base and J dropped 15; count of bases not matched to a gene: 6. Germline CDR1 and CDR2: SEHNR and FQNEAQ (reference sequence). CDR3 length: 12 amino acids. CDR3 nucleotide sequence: TGTGCCAGCAGCTTAGGCGGACTAGAGGGGTTCTTC. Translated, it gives CASSLGGLEGFF. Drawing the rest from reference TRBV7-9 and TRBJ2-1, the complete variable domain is DTGVSQNPRHKITKRGQNVTFRCDPISEHNRLYWYRQTLGQGPEFLTYFQNEAQLEKSRLLSDRFSAERPKGSFSTLEIQRTEQGDSAMYLCASSLGGLEGFFGPGTRLTVL.

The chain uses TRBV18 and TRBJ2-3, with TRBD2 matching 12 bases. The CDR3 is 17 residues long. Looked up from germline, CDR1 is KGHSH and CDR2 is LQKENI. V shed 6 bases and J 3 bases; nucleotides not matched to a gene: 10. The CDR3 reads CASSPTSGGVVTDTQYF. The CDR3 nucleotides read TGTGCCAGCTCCCCGACTAGCGGGGGAGTCGTAACAGATACGCAGTATTTT.

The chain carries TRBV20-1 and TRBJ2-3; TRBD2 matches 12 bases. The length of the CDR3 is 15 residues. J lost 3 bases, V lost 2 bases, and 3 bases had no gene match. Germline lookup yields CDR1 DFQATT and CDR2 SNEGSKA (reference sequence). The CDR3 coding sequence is TGCAGTGCTAGACGTGGACTAGCGGGGACAGATACGCAGTATTTT. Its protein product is CSARRGLAGTDTQYF.

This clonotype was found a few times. Written as DNA, the CDR3 is TGCGCCAGCAGCTTGCCGCGGACTAGCGGGGTAAATGAGCAGTTCTTC. It encodes CASSLPRTSGVNEQFF. The rearrangement joins TRBV5-1 to TRBJ2-1; 12 bases are shared with TRBD2. This CDR3 contains 16 residues. The J segment lost 7 bases and the V segment lost 1 base, leaving 6 bases of the junction unmatched. Germline V CDR1 and CDR2: SGHRS, YFSETQ.

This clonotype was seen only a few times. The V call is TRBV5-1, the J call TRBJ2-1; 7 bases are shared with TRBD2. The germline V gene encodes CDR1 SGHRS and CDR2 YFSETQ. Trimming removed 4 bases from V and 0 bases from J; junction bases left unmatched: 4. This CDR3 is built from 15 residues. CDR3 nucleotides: TGCGCCAGCAGCCGGGACTATAGCTCCTACAATGAGCAGTTCTTC. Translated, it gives CASSRDYSSYNEQFF.

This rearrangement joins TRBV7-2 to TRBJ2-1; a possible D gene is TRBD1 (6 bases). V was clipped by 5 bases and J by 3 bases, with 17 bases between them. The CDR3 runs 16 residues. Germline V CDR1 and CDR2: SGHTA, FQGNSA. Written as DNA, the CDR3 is TGTGCCAGCAGCCGCCAGACCCAGACAGGCTACAATGAGCAGTTCTTC. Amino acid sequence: CASSRQTQTGYNEQFF. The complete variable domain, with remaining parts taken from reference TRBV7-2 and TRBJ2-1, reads GAGVSQSPSNKVTEKGKDVELRCDPISGHTALYWYRQSLGQGLEFLIYFQGNSAPDKSGLPSDRFSAERTGGSVSTLTIQRTQQEDSAVYLCASSRQTQTGYNEQFFGPGTRLTVL.

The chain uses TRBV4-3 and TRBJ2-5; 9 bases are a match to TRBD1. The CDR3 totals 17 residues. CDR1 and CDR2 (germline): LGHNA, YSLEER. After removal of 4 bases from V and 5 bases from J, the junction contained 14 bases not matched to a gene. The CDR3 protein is CASSPDRRQGEGETQYF. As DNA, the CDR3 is TGCGCCAGCAGCCCAGACAGGCGACAGGGGGAAGGGGAGACCCAGTACTTC.

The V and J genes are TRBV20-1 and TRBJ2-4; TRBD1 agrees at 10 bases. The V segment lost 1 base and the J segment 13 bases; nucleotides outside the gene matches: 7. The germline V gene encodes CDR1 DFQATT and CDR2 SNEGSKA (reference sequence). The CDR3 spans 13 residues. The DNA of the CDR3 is TGCAGTGCTAGAGCGGGACAGGGGTTTCAGCAGTACTTC. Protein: CSARAGQGFQQYF.

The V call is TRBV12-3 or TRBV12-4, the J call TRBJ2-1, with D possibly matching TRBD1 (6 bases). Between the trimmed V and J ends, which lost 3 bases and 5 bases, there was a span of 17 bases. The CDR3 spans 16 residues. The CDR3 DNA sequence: TGTGCCAGCAGTTTTCGGGGCGGACAGAACCACAATGAGCAGTTCTTC. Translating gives CASSFRGGQNHNEQFF.

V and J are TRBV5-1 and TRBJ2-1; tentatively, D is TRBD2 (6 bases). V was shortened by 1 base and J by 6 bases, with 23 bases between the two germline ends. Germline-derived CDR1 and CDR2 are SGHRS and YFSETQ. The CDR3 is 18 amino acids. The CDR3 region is CASSLMGGGRHVSNEQFF. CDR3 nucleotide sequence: TGCGCCAGCAGCTTGATGGGGGGAGGCAGACATGTTTCCAATGAGCAGTTCTTC.

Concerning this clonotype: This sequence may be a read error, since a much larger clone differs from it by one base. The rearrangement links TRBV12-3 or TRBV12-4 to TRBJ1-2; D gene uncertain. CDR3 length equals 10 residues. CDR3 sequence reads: CASSFHGCTF. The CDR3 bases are TGTGCCAGCAGTTTCCACGGCTGCACCTTC.

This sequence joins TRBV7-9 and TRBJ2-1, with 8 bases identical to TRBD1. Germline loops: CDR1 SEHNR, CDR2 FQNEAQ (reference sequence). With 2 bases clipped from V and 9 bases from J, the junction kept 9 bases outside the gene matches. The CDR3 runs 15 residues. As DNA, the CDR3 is TGTGCCAGCAGCTTACACCAGGGGGCTCGGGGTGAGCAGTTCTTC. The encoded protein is CASSLHQGARGEQFF.

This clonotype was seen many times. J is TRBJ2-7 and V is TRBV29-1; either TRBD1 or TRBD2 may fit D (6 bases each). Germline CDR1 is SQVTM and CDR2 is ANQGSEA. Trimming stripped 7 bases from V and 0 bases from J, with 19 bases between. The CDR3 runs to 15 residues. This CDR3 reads CSAQGGPPSSYEQYF. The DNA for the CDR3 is TGCAGCGCCCAAGGGGGGCCCCCCAGCTCCTACGAGCAGTACTTC.

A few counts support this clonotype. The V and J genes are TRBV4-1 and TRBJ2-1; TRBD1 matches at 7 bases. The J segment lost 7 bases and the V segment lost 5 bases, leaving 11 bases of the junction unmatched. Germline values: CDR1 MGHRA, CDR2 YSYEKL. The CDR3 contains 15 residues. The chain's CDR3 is CASSGRDSSKNEQFF. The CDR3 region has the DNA TGCGCCAGCAGCGGCCGGGACAGCTCGAAGAATGAGCAGTTCTTC.

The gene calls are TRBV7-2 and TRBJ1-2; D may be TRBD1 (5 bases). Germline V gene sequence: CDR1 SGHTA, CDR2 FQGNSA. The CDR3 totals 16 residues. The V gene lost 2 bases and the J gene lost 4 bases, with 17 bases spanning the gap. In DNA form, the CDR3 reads TGTGCCAGCAGCTTATCTAGGTCGGTCGGGACCTATGGCTACACCTTC. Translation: CASSLSRSVGTYGYTF. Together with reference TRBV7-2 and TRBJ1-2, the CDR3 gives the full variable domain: GAGVSQSPSNKVTEKGKDVELRCDPISGHTALYWYRQSLGQGLEFLIYFQGNSAPDKSGLPSDRFSAERTGGSVSTLTIQRTQQEDSAVYLCASSLSRSVGTYGYTFGSGTRLTVV.

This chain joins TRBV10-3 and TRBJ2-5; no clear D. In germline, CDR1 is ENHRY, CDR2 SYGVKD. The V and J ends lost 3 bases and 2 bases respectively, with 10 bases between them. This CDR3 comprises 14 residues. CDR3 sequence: CAISEGPEQETQYF. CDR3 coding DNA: TGTGCCATCAGTGAAGGACCAGAACAAGAGACCCAGTACTTC.

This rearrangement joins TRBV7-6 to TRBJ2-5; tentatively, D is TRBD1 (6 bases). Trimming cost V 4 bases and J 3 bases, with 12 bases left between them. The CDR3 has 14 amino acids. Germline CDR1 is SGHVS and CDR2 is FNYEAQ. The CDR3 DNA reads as TGTGCCAGCAGCTGGGGGCCGAGTAAAGAGACCCAGTACTTC. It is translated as CASSWGPSKETQYF.